This T cell receptor (beta chain) is from a study of blood T cell repertoires in COVID-19. Background on the study: Italy, Spain and the United States were the sources of the convalescent and acute COVID-19 samples. T cells, B-cell-depleted T cells, or PBMCs supplied cDNA or gDNA.

Germline trimming cut 4 bases from V and 3 bases from J; bases unmatched to any gene: 10. The CDR3 loop spans 16 amino acids. Per germline, CDR1 LGHNA and CDR2 YSLEER. Original analysis: Scientists estimated how many nucleated cells there were by amplifying reference gene primers. Data came from immunoSEQ multiplex PCR; TCRdb stores just in-frame clones and leaves some out. V, J and clone size are those of that table, while D and trimming were read from the DNA. Counted here are over 200,000 clones, roughly 85% occurring once; the ten biggest clones make up approximately 2.1%. Sequencing was performed on peripheral blood. The receptor's source is a man in his thirties or forties who had recovered from COVID-19. The chain combines TRBV4-3 with TRBJ2-3, with 7 bases aligning to TRBD2. In DNA, the CDR3 is TGCGCCAGCAGCCTGTGGTGGGGGGAGGGGACAGATACGCAGTATTTT. This gives the protein CASSLWWGEGTDTQYF.